This T cell receptor (beta chain) stems from a study of T cells in tuberculosis. Clones were read by immunoSEQ multiplex PCR, and TCRdb kept only the in-frame ones, dropping some. In the table there are roughly 44,000 clones, 90% to 95% of which are singletons. Tuberculin skin test and IGRA determined adolescents' latent tuberculosis status at entry. General study points: Classification accuracy was roughly 87% (AUROC 0.85 to 0.95) with the GMM-specific repertoire. Active tuberculosis patients had shorter CDR3-alpha; the beta difference was nonsignificant.

With respect to this clone: The antigen remains undetermined.

Germline V gives CDR1 SGHVS, CDR2 FQNEAQ. The CDR3 is 16 residues long. J gave up 0 bases and V 2 bases, and 7 bases lay outside the gene matches. Sequencing was done on a sample of PBMCs. The chain carries TRBV7-8 and TRBJ2-7; TRBD1 matches 7 bases. This TCR derives from a donor between 10 and 35 years old with latent tuberculosis or without tuberculosis infection. The CDR3: CASSLPGTVYSYEQYF. Here the CDR3 DNA reads TGTGCCAGCAGCTTACCCGGGACAGTCTACTCCTACGAGCAGTACTTC.